The clone carrying this T cell receptor (beta chain) was detected once. As yet, its antigen is unknown. This entry belongs to a study of shared clonotypes between healthy human individuals. Sequencing was performed with immunoSEQ multiplex PCR; in TCRdb, only in-frame clones are kept and a portion is missing. The repertoire consists of over a million clones, with around 74% occurring once and the leading ten covering roughly 1.4%. Broader study findings: Clonotype sharing across a few donors was observed for 4.5% to 6.5% of naive CD4 clonotypes.

The CDR3 loop spans 14 amino acids. V shed 3 bases and J shed 6 bases, with 13 bases lying between them. Germline CDR1 and CDR2: SGDLS and YYNGEE. The TCR comes from a man aged 18 to 35 in good health. The gene calls are TRBV9 and TRBJ2-1; D possibly corresponds to TRBD2 (6 bases). Sequencing was performed on memory CD4+ T cells sorted from blood. Subset given: CD45RA-negative fraction. CDR3 sequence (DNA): TGTGCCAGCAGCGCCATCCTAGCGAGCAATGAGCAGTTCTTC. The encoded protein is CASSAILASNEQFF. Combining the CDR3 with reference TRBV9 and TRBJ2-1 gives the whole variable domain DSGVTQTPKHLITATGQRVTLRCSPRSGDLSVYWYQQSLDQGLQFLIQYYNGEERAKGNILERFSAQQFPDLHSELNLSSLELGDSALYFCASSAILASNEQFFGPGTRLTVL.